The present TCR beta chain was sequenced within a study of cytomegalovirus exposure and HLA in healthy donors. The CDR3 consists of 12 residues. Germline V gives CDR1 SQVTM, CDR2 ANQGSEA. The germline V and J ends were trimmed by 1 base and 2 bases, with 6 bases remaining between them. PCR used 60 Vbeta primers and 13 Jbeta primers. Only in-frame clones appear in the TCRdb table, and some are missing; sequencing was by immunoSEQ multiplex PCR. This table holds a few hundred thousand clones, about nine tenths found once. Specimen: PBMCs. The J gene is TRBJ2-7, the V gene TRBV29-1; D unclear. The TCR comes from a girl under 10 years old in good health and CMV-seronegative. CDR3: CSVEADTYEQYF. The CDR3 DNA follows: TGCAGCGTTGAAGCAGACACCTACGAGCAGTACTTC.